The 5 T cell receptor beta chains below all came from one sample that was sequenced in a study of metastatic and nonmetastatic thyroid tumors. TCRdb reanalyzed the PCR reads via MiXCR. The table has about 15,000 clones, about 32% seen once. Thyroid surgery was performed in patients who had received no treatment beforehand. Source material: tumor tissue. These receptor sequences come from a female donor with papillary thyroid cancer or a benign thyroid nodule (not recorded which). Some clones in this sample may be carry-over from other donors' samples.

About this clone itself: One junction end disagrees with the germline gene, perhaps due to a read error. This chain joins TRBV15 and TRBJ2-7; the D gene is possibly TRBD1 (5 bases). Per the germline V gene, CDR1 is LNHNV and CDR2 is YYDKDF (reference sequence). The CDR3 sequence is 14 residues long. The CDR3 bases are TGTGCCAGCAGCTCAGGGCAGCCCTCCTACGAGCAGTACTTC. Its protein product is CASSSGQPSYEQYF.

This clone was recorded many times. This chain connects TRBV4-1 to TRBJ1-5; 7 nucleotides match TRBD1. This CDR3 contains 16 residues. Trimming cost V 4 bases and J 7 bases; bases outside gene matches: 13. Germline-derived CDR1 and CDR2 are MGHRA and YSYEKL. The CDR3 bases are TGCGCCAGCAGCCCAACGGACAGGTCCAAAGGGCAGCCCCAGCATTTT. Its translation: CASSPTDRSKGQPQHF.

This clone is termed medium-sized. The chain employs TRBV20-1 and TRBJ1-5; no clear D. Germline CDR1 reads DFQATT; CDR2 reads SNEGSKA (reference sequence). The CDR3 runs to 12 residues. Between the trimmed V and J ends, which lost 7 bases and 7 bases, there was a span of 14 bases. CDR3 region: CSVGRKTQPQHF. Written as DNA, the CDR3 is TGCAGTGTGGGTCGGAAGACCCAGCCCCAGCATTTT.

This clone showed up many times. The chain uses TRBV28 and TRBJ1-2, with 7 bases lining up with TRBD1. Germline assignment: CDR1 MDHEN and CDR2 SYDVKM. Trimming cost V 4 bases and J 4 bases; bases outside gene matches: 0. The CDR3 totals 12 residues. The CDR3 is CASSSGGYGYTF. CDR3 coding DNA: TGTGCCAGCAGTTCAGGGGGCTATGGCTACACCTTC.

V usage is TRBV28 and J usage is TRBJ2-1; D unclear. CDR3 length: 17 amino acids. Trimming left V 6 bases short and J 0 bases short, with 18 bases between. Germline CDR1 is MDHEN and CDR2 is SYDVKM. CDR3 in amino acids: CASRPPIAIHSYNEQFF. In DNA form, the CDR3 reads TGTGCCAGCAGACCGCCTATAGCCATTCACTCCTACAATGAGCAGTTCTTC.